The TCR beta chain under discussion was sequenced for a study of T cells in Graves' hyperthyroidism and ophthalmopathy. Extraction of PBMCs used approximately 10 ml of fresh peripheral blood. RNA transcripts served as the template for amplifying TCR beta CDR3 regions. The study used the HTBI primer set for a first-round RT-PCR of the TCR CDR3. TCRdb reprocessed the multiplex PCR reads via MiXCR and lists one record per CDR3 protein. The sample lists fewer than 900,000 distinct CDR3 sequences; 16% were seen once. This clonotype was observed many times. The receptor was derived from a man aged 18 to 29 with Graves' hyperthyroidism. Sequenced input: blood.

The CDR3 nucleotides are TGTGCCAGCAGACAACTAGGAGTCGACACCGGGGAGCTGTTTTTT. Its translation: CASRQLGVDTGELFF. V and J are TRBV6-1 and TRBJ2-2; D perhaps matches TRBD2 (5 bases). CDR1 and CDR2 from the germline V gene are MNHNS and SASEGT. V was cut by 6 bases and J by 3 bases, with 14 bases left in between. This CDR3 has 15 residues.